The present entry profiles one TCR beta chain with its context. Its antigen is currently unknown. Libraries were prepared by immunoSEQ multiplex PCR; TCRdb keeps only in-frame clonotypes and omits some of them. This sample has about 170,000 clones; around nine tenths occur once, and the top ten carry 1.6%. The sample comes from a study of T cell responses to AZD1222 COVID-19 vaccine. In the study overall: It was second doses at about 4 or about 12 weeks that were pooled.

Study-wide results and limits: Reports indicate that nearly half of spike-specific TCRs are directed at unmutated variant regions. Donors, mostly white British, included more females; clonal diversity was possibly underestimated.

Germline V lookup: CDR1 LGHNA, CDR2 YSLEER. The V segment lost 3 bases and the J segment 2 bases; nucleotides outside the gene matches: 6. There are 16 residues in the CDR3. The TCR was taken from an adult in good health. The starting material was peripheral blood, obtained on day 0 of AZD1222 vaccination. The chain links TRBV4-3 to TRBJ2-5; 10 positions match TRBD1. CDR3 nucleotides: TGCGCCAGCAGCCAGGGACAGGGGCGGGGGCAAGAGACCCAGTACTTC. Amino acids: CASSQGQGRGQETQYF.